This TCR beta chain emerged from a study of blood T cell repertoires in COVID-19. Method: immunoSEQ multiplex PCR; TCRdb's copy keeps in-frame clones and lacks some. Counted here are approximately 150,000 clones, about 90% occurring once; the ten biggest clones make up roughly 1.2%. The sequenced sample was PBMCs or T cells enriched from blood (not recorded which). The TCR was taken from a human donor with acute COVID-19. The donor label of this sample is uncertain.

CDR3 nucleotides: TGTGCCGGCGTTGTACAGGGAAATGAAAAACTGTTTTTT. As protein: CAGVVQGNEKLFF. V gene TRBV7-9 combines with J gene TRBJ1-4; tentative D call: TRBD1 (6 bases). The CDR3 length is 13 residues. Germline V gives CDR1 SEHNR, CDR2 FQNEAQ (reference sequence). Between the trimmed V and J ends, which lost 11 bases and 5 bases, there was a span of 15 bases.